This TCR beta chain was retrieved from a study of cytomegalovirus exposure and HLA in healthy donors. The CDR3 runs 17 residues. Germline V gene lookup returns CDR1 SEHNR and CDR2 FQNEAQ (reference sequence). General study findings and limits: The study flagged some 170 TCR beta chains as cytomegalovirus-associated. According to reports, the classifier identified cytomegalovirus status with high specificity and sensitivity. A highly shared variant cluster was judged a likely technical artifact.

Note on this clone: The antigen remains unidentified. The junction differs from germline at one of its ends, possibly a read error.

PCR used 60 Vbeta primers and 13 Jbeta primers. As originally analysed: A later analysis tallied approximately 80 million unique TCR beta chains, about 11 million of them shared. Method: immunoSEQ multiplex PCR; TCRdb's copy keeps in-frame clones and lacks some. The DNA was the basis for D and trimming; V, J and clone size are from that table. In the table there are 150,000 to 200,000 clones, around three quarters of which are singletons. Sequencing used PBMCs. The clonotype originates from a middle-aged man in good health and CMV-seronegative. The chain joins TRBV7-9 to TRBJ2-7, with D possibly being TRBD1 (6 bases). The CDR3: CSSSLARGTGNLVEQYF. The CDR3 DNA reads as TGTTCCAGCAGCTTAGCGAGAGGAACAGGGAACCTGGTCGAGCAGTACTTC.